This T cell receptor beta chain comes out of a study of tumor-infiltrating lymphocytes in primary liver carcinoma. Whole-study results and caveats: Tumors and blood were compared for top-250-clone fraction, and tumors had the significantly higher value (p = 0.039).

Remarks on this clonotype: Its target is unknown. A read error may produce the germline difference seen at one junction end.

TCR beta cDNA came from roughly 550 ng total RNA, primed with a constant-region primer. Three nested multiplex PCR rounds, a slightly modified ARM-PCR, produced the libraries for TCR beta. The first two PCR rounds, around 11 cycles each, used TRBV1-TRBV30 forward primers and a C-beta reverse primer. MiXCR was run by TCRdb on the multiplex PCR reads, yielding one entry per CDR3 protein. Counted here are more than 95,000 distinct CDR3 sequences, 60% to 80% occurring once; the ten biggest clones make up approximately 8.9%. Germline V gene lookup returns CDR1 SGHNT and CDR2 YENEEA. This CDR3 has 15 residues. Bulk tissue was left unsorted, and RNA and DNA were co-extracted from about 19-30 mg of it.

The receptor's source is a woman aged 55-75 years with primary liver carcinoma and hepatitis B virus infection. The chain links TRBV11-3 to TRBJ2-7; 12 positions agree with TRBD1. Sequencing input: liver tumor tissue from sampling region 3. Subset denoted: tumor region T3, left-lateral pole. The CDR3 sequence: CVSSHGTGGIYEQYF. The CDR3 nucleotides read TGTGTCAGCAGCCACGGGACAGGGGGCATCTACGAGCAGTACTTC.